Below are 9 T cell receptor beta chains sequenced from a single sample in a study of human T cells and chemical hapten exposure. The time point: patch test 2, 6 weeks after DPC sensitization. Sample treatment: therapeutic diphenylcyclopropenone sensitization with weekly scalp DPC. Via MiXCR, TCRdb re-called the RACE reads, giving one row per CDR3 protein. The sample has approximately 68,000 distinct CDR3 sequences; about 9% are singletons. This sample comprised whole blood, obtained in connection with sensitization to the hapten diphenylcyclopropenone (DPC). Source of these receptors: a woman in her 50s with alopecia areata. Some clones in this sample may be carry-over from other donors' samples.

CDR3 sequence (DNA): TGTGCCAGCAGCTTAGCTCCTAGCGGGGGGCTCACAGATACGCAGTATTTT. Residues: CASSLAPSGGLTDTQYF. V gene TRBV7-6 combines with J gene TRBJ2-3, with 11 bases that match TRBD2. The V and J ends lost 0 bases and 2 bases, in that order; junction bases with no gene match: 4. This CDR3 comprises 17 residues. In germline, CDR1 is SGHVS, CDR2 FNYEAQ.

The rearrangement joins TRBV12-3 or TRBV12-4 to TRBJ1-2, with D uncertain. V gave up 4 bases and J gave up 4 bases, with 10 bases separating them. CDR3 length equals 13 residues. The CDR3 DNA follows: TGTGCCAGCAGTTCTGACACGTCCTATGGCTACACCTTC. Residues: CASSSDTSYGYTF.

This clonotype has only a few counts. V usage is TRBV4-1 and J usage is TRBJ1-5; no definite D call. Trimming left V 0 bases short and J 1 base short, with 10 bases between. This CDR3 region has 16 residues. CDR1 is MGHRA and CDR2 is YSYEKL in the germline V gene. Here the CDR3 DNA reads TGCGCCAGCAGCCAAGATCCCTATGGGAGCAATCAGCCCCAGCATTTT. Translating it yields CASSQDPYGSNQPQHF.

There are a few counts of this clonotype. The chain joins TRBV18 to TRBJ1-1, with D unclear. The length of the CDR3 is 16 residues. Deletions cut 5 bases from V and 3 bases from J, with 19 bases between. Per the germline V gene, CDR1 is KGHSH and CDR2 is LQKENI. This chain's CDR3 is CASSDNVWDADTEAFF. CDR3 coding DNA: TGTGCCAGCTCAGATAACGTTTGGGATGCGGACACTGAAGCTTTCTTT.

This clonotype was recorded a few times. The chain couples TRBV2 to TRBJ2-7, with D tentatively TRBD1 (6 bases). With 4 bases removed from V and 2 bases from J, the gap between germline ends came to 15 bases. The CDR3 loop spans 15 amino acids. The germline V gene has CDR1 SNHLY and CDR2 FYNNEI. The CDR3 loop is CASSGNARDTYEQYF. CDR3 in DNA: TGTGCCAGCAGTGGGAATGCCCGGGACACCTACGAGCAGTACTTC.

This clonotype was seen repeatedly, ten times or more. The chain combines TRBV7-8 with TRBJ2-7; no definite D call. Germline loops: CDR1 SGHVS, CDR2 FQNEAQ. Trimming removed 5 bases at V and 0 bases at J, with 2 bases between. The CDR3 loop spans 11 amino acids. The CDR3 nucleotides read TGTGCCAGCAGCCCCTCCTACGAGCAGTACTTC. This encodes CASSPSYEQYF.

This clonotype was detected only a few times. The chain employs TRBV12-5 and TRBJ2-3, with TRBD2 matching over 12 bases. The length of the CDR3 is 14 residues. Germline V lookup: CDR1 LGHNT, CDR2 FRNRAP. CDR3 sequence reads: CASATSGSSDTQYF. DNA of the CDR3: TGTGCCAGCGCGACTAGCGGGAGTTCAGATACGCAGTATTTT. Complete variable domain (other parts from reference TRBV12-5 and TRBJ2-3): DARVTQTPRHKVTEMGQEVTMRCQPILGHNTVFWYRQTMMQGLELLAYFRNRAPLDDSGMPKDRFSAEMPDATLATLKIQPSEPRDSAVYFCASATSGSSDTQYFGPGTRLTVL.

This clonotype was observed a handful of times. The genes are TRBV6-5 and TRBJ2-5; D perhaps matches TRBD1 (6 bases). CDR3 length: 14 residues. The V and J ends lost 6 bases and 3 bases respectively, with 14 bases between them. Germline V gives CDR1 MNHEY, CDR2 SVGAGI. CDR3 DNA: TGTGCCAGCAGAACAGGGAGCGCAGAAGAGACCCAGTACTTC. Encoded protein: CASRTGSAEETQYF.

A few counts support this clonotype. This chain uses TRBV7-9 with TRBJ1-1; TRBD1 might be the D (5 bases). CDR1 and CDR2 from the germline V gene are SEHNR and FQNEAQ (reference sequence). The CDR3 covers 16 residues. V was cut by 1 base and J by 4 bases, with 16 bases left in between. The CDR3 DNA reads as TGTGCCAGCAGCTTAGTGGGGACGGGGCCGGGCACTGAAGCTTTCTTT. It codes for CASSLVGTGPGTEAFF.